Given below is one T cell receptor (beta chain) in context. The CDR3 consists of 16 residues. V shed 2 bases and J 8 bases; nucleotides not matched to a gene: 11. Germline CDR1 reads LGHNA; CDR2 reads YNFKEQ. The sample originates from a study of OX40 agonist ivuxolimab in advanced cancers. In the study overall: Intravenous ivuxolimab at 0.01 to 10 mg/kg was given to patients every 2 weeks. Three partial responders included one hepatocellular carcinoma patient and two cutaneous melanoma patients.

Here immunoSEQ multiplex PCR was the method, and the copy in TCRdb shows in-frame clones only, minus some. The sample contains about 69,000 clones, roughly 87% of which appear only once. Systemic immunosuppression or autoimmune disease history was grounds to exclude patients. The J gene is TRBJ1-4, the V gene TRBV4-2; 7 bases align to TRBD1. Sample: CD4+ or CD8+ T cells sorted from blood, taken in a trial of the OX40 agonist ivuxolimab. The origin of this receptor is an adult with an advanced solid tumor such as melanoma, head and neck, liver or kidney cancer. The CDR3 reads CASSQIATGDWEKLFF. CDR3 DNA sequence: TGTGCCAGCAGCCAAATCGCAACAGGGGATTGGGAAAAACTGTTTTTT.